This TCR beta chain was sequenced in a study of a mutant IDH1 vaccine in newly diagnosed glioma. About the study: Following radiotherapy alone, or alongside temozolomide cycles, vaccination was started after an interval of 4-6 weeks.

Study results and limitations: Top peripheral T cell clonotype shifts appeared unrelated to pseudoprogression.

After removal of 1 base from V and 6 bases from J, the junction contained 8 bases not matched to a gene. Germline V gives CDR1 SEHNR, CDR2 FQNEAQ (reference sequence). This CDR3 has 16 residues. Time point denoted: week 35, safety follow-up. One vaccine dose held 300 ug of mutant IDH1 20-mer peptide and came with topical imiquimod. Concerning this clone: Its antigen remains unknown.

Clones were read by immunoSEQ multiplex PCR, and TCRdb kept only the in-frame ones, dropping some. The top ten clones hold 4.5% to 6% of a sample with fewer than 55,000 clones, approximately 80% of them seen once. This sequence joins TRBV7-9 and TRBJ1-5; 8 bases agree with TRBD1. This receptor was identified in a woman between 40 and 55 years old with glioma. Some clones in this sample may be carry-over from other donors' samples. Sequences were derived from PBMCs, sampled from a glioma patient whose treatment included an IDH1 peptide vaccine. The CDR3 is CASSLVRQGYGQPQHF. The CDR3 DNA reads as TGTGCCAGCAGCTTAGTGCGACAGGGGTACGGTCAGCCCCAGCATTTT.